The sequence of this TCR beta chain was determined in a study of beta chain features in type 1 diabetes. Across the study: Examination of sorted cells across all samples involved 90 million to 120 million cells.

Sequencing targeted expressed TCRB transcripts, as all isolated RNA had been reverse transcribed. Libraries were prepared by immunoSEQ multiplex PCR; TCRdb keeps only in-frame clonotypes and omits some of them. This table holds around 250,000 clones, 11% to 15% found once. Per the germline V gene, CDR1 is SGDLS and CDR2 is YYNGEE. There are 16 residues in the CDR3. The table lists this clone with a few counts. Its antigen is still unknown. The junction differs from germline at one of its ends, possibly a read error. Broader study findings: TCRB repertoires of naive, central memory and Treg cells appeared more similar among patients than among healthy donors. TCRB CDR3s from Type 1 diabetes patients were moderately but significantly shorter in all four CD4+ subsets.

This chain links TRBV9 with TRBJ1-3, with D perhaps matching TRBD1 (6 bases). The TCR originated in a man aged 30 to 39 with type 1 diabetes. The sequenced sample consisted of naive CD4+ T cells from blood. The CDR3 DNA reads TGTGCCAGCAGCGTAGAGGCAGGGGCAGCCGGAAACACCATGTATTTT. Protein: CASSVEAGAAGNTMYF.